One sample yielded the 27 T cell receptor beta chains listed below, sequenced in a study of blood T cell repertoires in COVID-19. Here immunoSEQ multiplex PCR was the method, and the copy in TCRdb shows in-frame clones only, minus some. This sample has some 120,000 clones, with approximately 80% found just once. Input material: peripheral blood. The receptors derive from a man aged 35 to 55 with active or convalescent COVID-19.

The gene calls are TRBV30 and TRBJ1-5; possible D gene TRBD1, 6 bases. The germline V gene has CDR1 GTSNPN and CDR2 SVGIG (reference sequence). Deletions cut 2 bases from V and 6 bases from J, with 20 bases between. This CDR3 comprises 16 residues. CDR3 sequence reads: CAWSPPWDIGGQPQHF. The CDR3 bases are TGTGCCTGGAGTCCCCCCTGGGACATCGGAGGTCAGCCCCAGCATTTT. Complete variable domain (other parts from reference TRBV30 and TRBJ1-5): SQTIHQWPATLVQPVGSPLSLECTVEGTSNPNLYWYRQAAGRGLQLLFYSVGIGQISSEVPQNLSASRPQDRQFILSSKKLLLSDSGFYLCAWSPPWDIGGQPQHFGDGTRLSIL.

This clone has only one observation. This sequence joins TRBV27 and TRBJ2-1; D is undetermined. Germline loops: CDR1 MNHEY, CDR2 SMNVEV (reference sequence). The CDR3 is 16 residues long. Trimming pared 6 bases from V and 9 bases from J, leaving 24 bases between. The DNA of the CDR3 is TGTGCCAGCAGCCGCTATCAAGTGCCCCGTGGCGGTGAGCAGTTCTTC. Translation gives CASSRYQVPRGGEQFF.

CDR3 in amino acids: CASSSRQGANTEAFF. For the CDR3, the DNA is TGCGCCAGCAGCTCTCGACAGGGAGCTAACACTGAAGCTTTCTTT. The V and J genes are TRBV10-1 and TRBJ1-1; 7 positions agree with TRBD1. The CDR3 length is 15 residues. Germline CDR1 is WNHNN and CDR2 is SYGVQD (reference sequence). J gave up 2 bases and V 6 bases, and 9 bases lay outside the gene matches.

V is TRBV5-1 and J is TRBJ2-7; D remains ambiguous. Germline V gene lookup returns CDR1 SGHRS and CDR2 YFSETQ. This CDR3 is built from 11 residues. Trimming pared 3 bases from V and 2 bases from J, leaving 3 bases between. The CDR3 DNA is TGCGCCAGCAGCTCCGCCTACGAGCAGTACTTC. Its protein product is CASSSAYEQYF.

This chain joins TRBV9 and TRBJ1-2; the D gene is possibly TRBD1 (6 bases). The CDR3 has 13 residues. Between the trimmed V and J ends, which lost 0 bases and 8 bases, there was a span of 11 bases. The germline V gene encodes CDR1 SGDLS and CDR2 YYNGEE. CDR3 bases: TGTGCCAGCAGCGTAGAGTCAGGGGAAGGCTACACCTTC. It specifies CASSVESGEGYTF.

The chain couples TRBV21-1 to TRBJ1-2. TRBV21-1 is a pseudogene segment. The CDR3 sequence is 14 residues long. The CDR3 DNA follows: TGTGCCAGCTTCTGGACTCCTACTAACTATGGCTACACCTTC. Translated, it gives CASFWTPTNYGYTF.

The V call is TRBV4-3, the J call TRBJ1-3; D gene uncertain. The germline V gene encodes CDR1 LGHNA and CDR2 YSLEER. V lost 0 bases and J 2 bases, leaving 8 bases between the germline ends. The CDR3 extends over 15 amino acids. The CDR3 reads CASSQEGGAGNTIYF. The DNA for the CDR3 is TGCGCCAGCAGCCAAGAGGGCGGGGCTGGAAACACCATATATTTT.

This chain links TRBV29-1 with TRBJ2-5, with 10 bases matching TRBD2. Germline V gene sequence: CDR1 SQVTM, CDR2 ANQGSEA. The CDR3 spans 15 residues. V was clipped by 5 bases and J by 3 bases; unmatched bases: 9. The CDR3 reads CSVPESGGAKETQYF. In DNA, the CDR3 is TGCAGCGTTCCGGAAAGCGGGGGGGCCAAAGAGACCCAGTACTTC.

The count of this clone is one. The J gene is TRBJ1-2, the V gene TRBV29-1, with a weak D call TRBD1 (5 bases). CDR1 SQVTM and CDR2 ANQGSEA come from the germline V gene. The CDR3 covers 14 residues. The germline V and J ends were trimmed by 6 bases and 4 bases, with 18 bases remaining between them. CDR3 in amino acids: CSVKPQVGGYGYTF. The CDR3, as DNA: TGCAGCGTAAAACCCCAGGTCGGGGGCTATGGCTACACCTTC.

DNA of the CDR3: TGTGCCAGCAGTTGGACAGGAGGAACTGAAGCTTTCTTT. Protein product: CASSWTGGTEAFF. The V call is TRBV12-3 or TRBV12-4, the J call TRBJ1-1, with TRBD1 matching 7 bases. The J segment lost 5 bases and the V segment lost 4 bases, leaving 4 bases of the junction unmatched. The CDR3 consists of 13 residues.

The rearrangement uses TRBV7-3 and TRBJ1-1; D unclear. The CDR3 spans 13 residues. Trimming removed 3 bases from V and 0 bases from J, with 5 bases in between. Germline CDR1 is SGHTA and CDR2 is FQGTGA. DNA for the CDR3: TGTGCCAGCAGCTTCGAGATGAACACTGAAGCTTTCTTT. Translated: CASSFEMNTEAFF.

V usage is TRBV30 and J usage is TRBJ1-5, with D possibly TRBD1 on 5 matching bases. This CDR3 comprises 13 residues. Germline CDR1 is GTSNPN and CDR2 is SVGIG (reference sequence). V dropped 4 bases and J dropped 1 base, with 8 bases sitting between them. The CDR3 sequence is CAWTHRSNQPQHF. CDR3 DNA: TGTGCCTGGACTCACAGGAGCAATCAGCCCCAGCATTTT. The full variable domain, rest sourced from reference TRBV30 and TRBJ1-5, is SQTIHQWPATLVQPVGSPLSLECTVEGTSNPNLYWYRQAAGRGLQLLFYSVGIGQISSEVPQNLSASRPQDRQFILSSKKLLLSDSGFYLCAWTHRSNQPQHFGDGTRLSIL.

This sequence joins TRBV5-1 and TRBJ2-7, with 10 bases matching TRBD1. After removal of 0 bases from V and 8 bases from J, the junction contained 14 bases not matched to a gene. Germline CDR1 reads SGHRS; CDR2 reads YFSETQ. CDR3 length: 17 residues. The CDR3 coding sequence is TGCGCCAGCAGCTTGGCCGAGTGGGACAGGGGTCCCATCCAGCAGTACTTC. It yields the protein CASSLAEWDRGPIQQYF.

With regard to this clone: This sample also contains other DNA sequences that code for the same CDR3. The chain carries TRBV6-2 or TRBV6-3 and TRBJ1-2; tentatively, D is TRBD1 (6 bases). The V end was cut by 4 bases, the J end by 8 bases, with 11 bases between. CDR1 is MNHEY and CDR2 is SVGEGT in the germline V gene. The CDR3 has 12 residues. The CDR3 DNA sequence: TGTGCCAGCAGTTCTCAGGGGAGAGGCTACACCTTC. This codes for CASSSQGRGYTF.

The chain has TRBV19 and TRBJ1-5; 7 bases line up with TRBD1. Per the germline V gene, CDR1 is LNHDA and CDR2 is SQIVND (reference sequence). CDR3 length equals 15 residues. The V and J ends lost 4 bases and 0 bases, in that order; junction bases with no gene match: 3. CDR3 region: CASSKRGPSNQPQHF. In DNA, the CDR3 is TGTGCCAGTAGTAAGAGGGGGCCTAGCAATCAGCCCCAGCATTTT.

The rearrangement uses TRBV6-2 or TRBV6-3 and TRBJ1-5; D is uncertain. The length of the CDR3 is 17 residues. Germline lookup yields CDR1 MNHEY and CDR2 SVGEGT. V shed 2 bases and J shed 0 bases, with 14 bases lying between them. The CDR3 loop is CASSYPTEAVSNQPQHF. CDR3 coding DNA: TGTGCCAGCAGTTACCCAACCGAGGCGGTTAGCAATCAGCCCCAGCATTTT.

This clone appeared once. The chain uses TRBV18 and TRBJ2-1; possible D gene TRBD2, 5 bases. CDR1 and CDR2 (germline): KGHSH, LQKENI. V was pared by 3 bases and J by 1 base, with 13 bases between. This CDR3 has 16 residues. DNA for the CDR3: TGTGCCAGCTCACCGAGGCTGGACTGGTCCTACAATGAGCAGTTCTTC. This gives the protein CASSPRLDWSYNEQFF.

The V gene is TRBV2, the J gene TRBJ1-2; 12 bases are shared with TRBD1. The CDR3 consists of 15 residues. Trimming took 2 bases from V and 8 from J; bases not matched to a gene: 6. Germline assignment: CDR1 SNHLY and CDR2 FYNNEI. The CDR3 DNA reads as TGTGCCAGCAGTGAAATGGGACAGGGGGCGAGGGGCTACACCTTC. It encodes CASSEMGQGARGYTF.

The chain recombines TRBV10-1 with TRBJ2-2, with TRBD1 matching over 7 bases. Germline-derived CDR1 and CDR2 are WNHNN and SYGVQD (reference sequence). This CDR3 has 14 residues. The V gene end was trimmed by 8 bases and the J gene end by 6 bases; junction bases not matched to a gene: 9. The DNA for the CDR3 is TGCGCCAGCGCGCCCGACAGGGTTTCCGGGGAGCTGTTTTTT. Encoded protein: CASAPDRVSGELFF.

This CDR3 reads CASSQTDREEKTQYF. The CDR3 DNA reads TGCGCCAGCAGCCAAACCGACAGGGAGGAGAAGACCCAGTACTTC. V and J are TRBV4-1 and TRBJ2-5; D perhaps matches TRBD1 (7 bases). The CDR3 is made up of 15 amino acids. Trimming left V 2 bases short and J 6 bases short, with 16 bases between. Germline values: CDR1 MGHRA, CDR2 YSYEKL.

This sequence joins TRBV9 and TRBJ1-1; maybe TRBD1 (5 bases). The CDR3 has 13 amino acids. Trimming took 1 base from V and 2 from J, leaving 6 bases between them. Looked up from germline, CDR1 is SGDLS and CDR2 is YYNGEE. The CDR3 bases are TGTGCCAGCAGCGTACAGGGTAACACTGAAGCTTTCTTT. This gives the protein CASSVQGNTEAFF.

This chain links TRBV28 with TRBJ2-3, with 9 bases aligning to TRBD2. V dropped 2 bases and J dropped 10; count of bases not matched to a gene: 10. Germline CDR1 is MDHEN and CDR2 is SYDVKM. The CDR3 length is 15 residues. Written as DNA, the CDR3 is TGTGCCAGCAGTTTAAAATCTCGCGGGGGGGGTGCGCAGTATTTT. This sequence encodes CASSLKSRGGGAQYF.

The chain uses TRBV4-3 and TRBJ2-5; D is unclear. The CDR3 consists of 14 residues. Trimming cost V 0 bases and J 3 bases, with 8 bases left between them. Germline V gene sequence: CDR1 LGHNA, CDR2 YSLEER. CDR3 nucleotide sequence: TGCGCCAGCAGCCAAGATGATAGAAAAGAGACCCAGTACTTC. It encodes CASSQDDRKETQYF.

This rearrangement joins TRBV7-2 to TRBJ1-2; tentative D call: TRBD1 (5 bases). Germline V CDR1 and CDR2: SGHTA, FQGNSA. The V end lost 3 bases, the J end lost 2 bases, and 10 bases lay between the germline ends. This CDR3 is built from 14 residues. The CDR3 protein is CASSFGGGNYGYTF. The CDR3 nucleotides are TGTGCCAGCAGCTTTGGGGGGGGAAACTATGGCTACACCTTC.

This sequence joins TRBV10-2 and TRBJ1-1; D remains ambiguous. The CDR3 length is 13 residues. Germline-derived CDR1 and CDR2 are WSHSY and SAAADI. Trimming took 0 bases from V and 8 from J, leaving 10 bases between them. The CDR3 DNA follows: TGCGCCAGCAGTGAGTCGTGGGCAGCCGAAGCTTTCTTT. The encoded protein is CASSESWAAEAFF.

The chain recombines TRBV5-1 with TRBJ2-7, with D tentatively TRBD2 (5 bases). The CDR3 sequence is 13 residues long. The germline V gene has CDR1 SGHRS and CDR2 YFSETQ. V lost 5 bases, J lost 2 bases, and 11 bases lay in between. In DNA form, the CDR3 reads TGCGCCAGCAGTGAGGGAAACCCCTACGAGCAGTACTTC. Its translation: CASSEGNPYEQYF.

The chain uses TRBV11-3 and TRBJ2-3; D call uncertain. Trimming shortened V by 1 base and J by 6 bases, and 11 bases separated the two germline ends. The germline CDR1 and CDR2 sequences are SGHNT and YENEEA. This CDR3 is 14 amino acids long. The CDR3 region has the DNA TGTGCCAGCAGCTTAGGCGTGATTTGGGATACGCAGTATTTT. Encoded protein: CASSLGVIWDTQYF.